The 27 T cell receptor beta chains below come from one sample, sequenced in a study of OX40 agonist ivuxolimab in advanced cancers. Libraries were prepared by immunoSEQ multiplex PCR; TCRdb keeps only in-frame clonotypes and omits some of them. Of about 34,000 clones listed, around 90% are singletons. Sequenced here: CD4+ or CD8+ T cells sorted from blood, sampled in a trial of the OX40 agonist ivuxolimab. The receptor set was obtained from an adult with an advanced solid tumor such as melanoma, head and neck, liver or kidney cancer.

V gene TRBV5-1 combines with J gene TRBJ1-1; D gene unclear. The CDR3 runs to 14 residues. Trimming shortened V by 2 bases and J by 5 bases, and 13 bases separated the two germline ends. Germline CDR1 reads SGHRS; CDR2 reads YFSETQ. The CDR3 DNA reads TGCGCCAGCAGCTTATTGTTCTCCGGGACTGAAGCTTTCTTT. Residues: CASSLLFSGTEAFF.

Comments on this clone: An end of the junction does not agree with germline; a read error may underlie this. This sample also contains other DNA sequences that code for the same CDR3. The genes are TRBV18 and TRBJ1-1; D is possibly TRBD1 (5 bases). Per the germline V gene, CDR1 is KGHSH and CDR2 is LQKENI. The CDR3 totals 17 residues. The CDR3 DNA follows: TGTGCCAGCTCACCGGCTGTAAGCGGACACATGAACACTGAGGCTTTCTTT. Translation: CASSPAVSGHMNTEAFF.

As DNA, the CDR3 is TGTGCCACCAGCAGAGATTATAAAGACGGTAATGAAAAACTGTTTTTT. As protein: CATSRDYKDGNEKLFF. V is TRBV15 and J is TRBJ1-4; no definite D call. In germline, CDR1 is LNHNV, CDR2 YYDKDF (reference sequence). Trimming left V 0 bases short and J 4 bases short, with 12 bases between. The CDR3 has 16 amino acids.

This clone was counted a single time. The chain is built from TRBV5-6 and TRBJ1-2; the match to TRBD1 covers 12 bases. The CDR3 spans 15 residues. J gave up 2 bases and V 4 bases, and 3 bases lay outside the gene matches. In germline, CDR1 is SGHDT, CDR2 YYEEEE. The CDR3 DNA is TGTGCCAGCAGCCCGGGGACAGGGGGCAACTATGGCTACACCTTC. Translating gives CASSPGTGGNYGYTF.

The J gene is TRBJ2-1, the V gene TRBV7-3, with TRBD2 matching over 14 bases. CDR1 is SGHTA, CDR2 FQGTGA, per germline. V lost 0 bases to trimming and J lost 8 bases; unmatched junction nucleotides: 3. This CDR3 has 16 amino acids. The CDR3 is CASSLTTSGGVDEQFF. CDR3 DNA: TGTGCCAGCAGCTTAACGACTAGCGGGGGGGTCGATGAGCAGTTCTTC.

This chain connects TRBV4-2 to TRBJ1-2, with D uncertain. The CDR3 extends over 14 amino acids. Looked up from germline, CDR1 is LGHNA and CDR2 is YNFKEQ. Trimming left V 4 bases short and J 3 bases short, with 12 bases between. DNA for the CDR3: TGTGCCAGCAGCCTGATAGGCCTAGACTATGGCTACACCTTC. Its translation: CASSLIGLDYGYTF.

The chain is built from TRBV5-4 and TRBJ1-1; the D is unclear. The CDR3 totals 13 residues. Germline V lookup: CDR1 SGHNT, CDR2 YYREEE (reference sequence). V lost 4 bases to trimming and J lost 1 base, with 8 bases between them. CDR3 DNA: TGTGCCAGCAGCCTTCCAGGGAACACTGAAGCTTTCTTT. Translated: CASSLPGNTEAFF.

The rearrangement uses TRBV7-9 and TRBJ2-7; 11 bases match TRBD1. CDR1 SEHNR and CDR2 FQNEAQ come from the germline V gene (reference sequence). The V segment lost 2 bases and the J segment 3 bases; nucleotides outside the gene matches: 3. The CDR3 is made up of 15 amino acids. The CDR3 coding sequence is TGTGCCAGCAGCTTAATGGGGACAGGGGGCTACGAGCAGTACTTC. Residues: CASSLMGTGGYEQYF. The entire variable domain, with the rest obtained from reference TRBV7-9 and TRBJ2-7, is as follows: DTGVSQNPRHKITKRGQNVTFRCDPISEHNRLYWYRQTLGQGPEFLTYFQNEAQLEKSRLLSDRFSAERPKGSFSTLEIQRTEQGDSAMYLCASSLMGTGGYEQYFGPGTRLTVT.

This CDR3 reads CASSKLSRQNTEAFF. The CDR3 DNA reads as TGTGCCAGCAGCAAACTATCCCGACAGAACACTGAAGCTTTCTTT. The chain combines TRBV21-1 with TRBJ1-1; whether TRBD1, the table's D call, matches the DNA was not checked. TRBV21-1 is listed as a pseudogene. CDR3 size: 15 residues.

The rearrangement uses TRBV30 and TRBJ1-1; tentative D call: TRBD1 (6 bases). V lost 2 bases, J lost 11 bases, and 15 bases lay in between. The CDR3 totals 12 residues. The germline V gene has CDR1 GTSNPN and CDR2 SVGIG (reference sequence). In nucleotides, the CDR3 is TGTGCCTGGAGTCGGGCAGGGGCCGAGGCTTTCTTT. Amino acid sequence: CAWSRAGAEAFF.

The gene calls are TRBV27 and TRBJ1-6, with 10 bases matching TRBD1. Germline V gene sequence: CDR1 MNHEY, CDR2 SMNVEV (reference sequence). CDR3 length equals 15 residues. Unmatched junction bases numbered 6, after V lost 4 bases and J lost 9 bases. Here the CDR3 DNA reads TGTGCCAGCAGTTCGCGGACAGGGGGGATTTCACCCCTCCACTTT. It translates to CASSSRTGGISPLHF.

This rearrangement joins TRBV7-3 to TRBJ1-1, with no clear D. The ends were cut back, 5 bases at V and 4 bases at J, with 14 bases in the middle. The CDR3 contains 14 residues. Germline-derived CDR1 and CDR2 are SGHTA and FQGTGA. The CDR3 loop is CASSLSGPLTEAFF. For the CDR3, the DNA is TGTGCCAGCAGCCTCTCCGGGCCTCTCACTGAAGCTTTCTTT.

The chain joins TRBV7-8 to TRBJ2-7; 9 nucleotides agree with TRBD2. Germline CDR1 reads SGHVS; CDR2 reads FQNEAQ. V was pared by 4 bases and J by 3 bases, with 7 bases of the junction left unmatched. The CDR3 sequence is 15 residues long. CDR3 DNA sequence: TGTGCCAGCAGCTCCGGGGTAGCGGGAGTCTACGAGCAGTACTTC. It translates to CASSSGVAGVYEQYF. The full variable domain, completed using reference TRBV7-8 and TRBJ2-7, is GAGVSQSPRYKVAKRGQDVALRCDPISGHVSLFWYQQALGQGPEFLTYFQNEAQLDKSGLPSDRFFAERPEGSVSTLKIQRTQQEDSAVYLCASSSGVAGVYEQYFGPGTRLTVT.

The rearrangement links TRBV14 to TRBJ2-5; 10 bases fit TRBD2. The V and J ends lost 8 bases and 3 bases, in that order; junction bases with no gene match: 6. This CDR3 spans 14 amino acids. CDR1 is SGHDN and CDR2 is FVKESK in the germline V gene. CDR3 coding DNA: TGTGCCAGCGCCGGCCTAGCGGGGGAAGAGACCCAGTACTTC. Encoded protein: CASAGLAGEETQYF. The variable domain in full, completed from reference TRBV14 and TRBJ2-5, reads EAGVTQFPSHSVIEKGQTVTLRCDPISGHDNLYWYRRVMGKEIKFLLHFVKESKQDESGMPNNRFLAERTGGTYSTLKVQPAELEDSGVYFCASAGLAGEETQYFGPGTRLLVL.

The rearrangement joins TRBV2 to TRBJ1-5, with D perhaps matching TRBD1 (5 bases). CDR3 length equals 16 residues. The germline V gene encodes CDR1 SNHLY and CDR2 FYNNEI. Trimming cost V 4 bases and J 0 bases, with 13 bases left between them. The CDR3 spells CASSASGGSSNQPQHF. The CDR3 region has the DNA TGTGCCAGCAGTGCCTCGGGGGGAAGTAGCAATCAGCCCCAGCATTTT.

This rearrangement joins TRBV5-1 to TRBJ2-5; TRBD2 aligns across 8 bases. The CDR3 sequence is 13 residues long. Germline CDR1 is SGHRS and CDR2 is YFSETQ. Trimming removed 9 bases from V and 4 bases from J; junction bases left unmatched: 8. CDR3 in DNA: TGCGCCACCTCCGACGGGGGGGGAGAGACCCAGTACTTC. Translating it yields CATSDGGGETQYF.

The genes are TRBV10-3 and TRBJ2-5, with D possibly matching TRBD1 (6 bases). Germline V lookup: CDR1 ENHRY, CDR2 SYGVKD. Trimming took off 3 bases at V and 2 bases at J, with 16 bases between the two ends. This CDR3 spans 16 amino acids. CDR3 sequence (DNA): TGTGCCATCAGTGAAGGTTTTTCAGGGGCTCAAGAGACCCAGTACTTC. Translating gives CAISEGFSGAQETQYF.

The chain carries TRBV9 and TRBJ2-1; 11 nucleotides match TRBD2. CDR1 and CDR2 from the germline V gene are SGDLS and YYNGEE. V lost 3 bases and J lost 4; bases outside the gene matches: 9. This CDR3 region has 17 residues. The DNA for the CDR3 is TGTGCCAGCAGCGCCTGGGTGGGACTAGCGGAGTACAATGAGCAGTTCTTC. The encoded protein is CASSAWVGLAEYNEQFF.

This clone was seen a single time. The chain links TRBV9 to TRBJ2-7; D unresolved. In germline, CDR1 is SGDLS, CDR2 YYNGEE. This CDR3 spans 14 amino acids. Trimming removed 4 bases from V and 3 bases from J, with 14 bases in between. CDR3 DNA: TGTGCCAGCAGCCCCAGCCAGGCTCGCTACGAGCAGTACTTC. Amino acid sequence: CASSPSQARYEQYF. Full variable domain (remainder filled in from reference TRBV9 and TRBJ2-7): DSGVTQTPKHLITATGQRVTLRCSPRSGDLSVYWYQQSLDQGLQFLIQYYNGEERAKGNILERFSAQQFPDLHSELNLSSLELGDSALYFCASSPSQARYEQYFGPGTRLTVT.

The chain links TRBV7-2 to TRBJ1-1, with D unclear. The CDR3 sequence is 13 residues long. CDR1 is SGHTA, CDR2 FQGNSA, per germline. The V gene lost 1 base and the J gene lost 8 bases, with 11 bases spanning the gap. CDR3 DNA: TGTGCCAGCAGCTTAGAGGTGTCCAGGGAAGCTTTCTTT. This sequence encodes CASSLEVSREAFF.

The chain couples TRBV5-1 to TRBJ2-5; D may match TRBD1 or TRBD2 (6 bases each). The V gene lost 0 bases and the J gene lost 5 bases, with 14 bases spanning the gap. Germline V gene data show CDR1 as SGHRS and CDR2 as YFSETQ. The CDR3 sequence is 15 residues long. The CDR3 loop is CASSLVGGFGETQYF. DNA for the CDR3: TGCGCCAGCAGCTTGGTGGGGGGCTTCGGGGAGACCCAGTACTTC.

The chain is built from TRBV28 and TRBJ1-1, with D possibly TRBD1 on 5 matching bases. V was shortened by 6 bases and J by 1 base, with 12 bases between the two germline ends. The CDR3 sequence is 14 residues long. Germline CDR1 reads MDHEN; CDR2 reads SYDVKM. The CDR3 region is CASRGPTENTEAFF. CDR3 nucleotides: TGTGCCAGCAGGGGGCCGACAGAGAACACTGAAGCTTTCTTT. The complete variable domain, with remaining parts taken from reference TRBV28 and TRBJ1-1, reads DVKVTQSSRYLVKRTGEKVFLECVQDMDHENMFWYRQDPGLGLRLIYFSYDVKMKEKGDIPEGYSVSREKKERFSLILESASTNQTSMYLCASRGPTENTEAFFGQGTRLTVV.

CDR3 residues: CSVKGTSGSGSYNEQFF. In DNA form, the CDR3 reads TGCAGCGTTAAGGGGACTAGCGGGAGTGGCTCCTACAATGAGCAGTTCTTC. The chain uses TRBV29-1 and TRBJ2-1, with TRBD2 matching 14 bases. Germline V gene sequence: CDR1 SQVTM, CDR2 ANQGSEA. This CDR3 has 17 amino acids. V lost 5 bases to trimming and J lost 0 bases; unmatched junction nucleotides: 6.

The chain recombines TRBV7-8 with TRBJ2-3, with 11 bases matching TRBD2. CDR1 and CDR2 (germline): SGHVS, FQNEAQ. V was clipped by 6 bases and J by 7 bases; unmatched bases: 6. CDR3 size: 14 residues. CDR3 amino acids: CASRTSGGSNTQYF. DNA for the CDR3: TGTGCCAGCAGAACTAGCGGGGGTTCAAATACGCAGTATTTT.

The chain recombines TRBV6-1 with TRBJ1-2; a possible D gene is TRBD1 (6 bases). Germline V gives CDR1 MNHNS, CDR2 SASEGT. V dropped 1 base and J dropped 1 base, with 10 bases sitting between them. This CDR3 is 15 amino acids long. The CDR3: CASSEGGGLNYGYTF. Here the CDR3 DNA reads TGTGCCAGCAGTGAAGGTGGGGGCCTTAACTATGGCTACACCTTC.

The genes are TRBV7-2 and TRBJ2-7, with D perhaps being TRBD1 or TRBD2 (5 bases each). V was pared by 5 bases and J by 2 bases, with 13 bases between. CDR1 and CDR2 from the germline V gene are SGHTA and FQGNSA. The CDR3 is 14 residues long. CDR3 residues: CASSNSGPPYEQYF. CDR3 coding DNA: TGTGCCAGCAGCAACTCGGGACCCCCCTACGAGCAGTACTTC.

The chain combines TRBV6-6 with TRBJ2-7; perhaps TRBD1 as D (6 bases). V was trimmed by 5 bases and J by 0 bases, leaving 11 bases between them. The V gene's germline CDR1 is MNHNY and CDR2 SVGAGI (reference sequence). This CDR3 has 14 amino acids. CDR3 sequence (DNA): TGTGCCAGCAGTCTAGGGGGAAGCTCCTACGAGCAGTACTTC. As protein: CASSLGGSSYEQYF.